One and the same sample provided the 22 T cell receptor beta chains below, sequenced in a study of blood T cell repertoires in COVID-19. Clones were read by immunoSEQ multiplex PCR, and TCRdb kept only the in-frame ones, dropping some. This sample has tens of thousands of clones, with 80% to 90% found just once. The material sequenced was peripheral blood. The receptors were gathered from a woman in her 70s with acute or convalescent COVID-19.

The chain employs TRBV9 and TRBJ1-6, with a tentative D call TRBD1 (5 bases). The length of the CDR3 is 16 residues. V was cut by 2 bases and J by 0 bases, with 9 bases left in between. Germline assignment: CDR1 SGDLS and CDR2 YYNGEE. CDR3 DNA sequence: TGTGCCAGCAGCGTGGGGGGGGACTCCTATAATTCACCCCTCCACTTT. The encoded protein is CASSVGGDSYNSPLHF.

CDR3 in amino acids: CASMDRKGGYTF. DNA of the CDR3: TGTGCCAGCATGGACCGAAAGGGGGGCTACACCTTC. The rearrangement uses TRBV25-1 and TRBJ1-2; TRBD1 is a possible D gene (5 bases). The CDR3 spans 12 residues. CDR1 MGHDK and CDR2 SYGVNS come from the germline V gene. Trimming left V 7 bases short and J 8 bases short, with 14 bases between.

The genes are TRBV2 and TRBJ1-3; possible D gene TRBD1, 6 bases. This CDR3 has 21 amino acids. Germline CDR1 is SNHLY and CDR2 is FYNNEI. V lost 0 bases and J 1 base, leaving 25 bases between the germline ends. CDR3 region: CASSEAMGASTDALSGNTIYF. The CDR3 DNA reads as TGTGCCAGCAGTGAAGCTATGGGGGCCTCGACAGACGCCTTATCTGGAAACACCATATATTTT.

CDR3 protein: CASSLFAGASSYNEQFF. CDR3 DNA: TGTGCCAGCAGCTTATTTGCGGGAGCGAGCTCCTACAATGAGCAGTTCTTC. This rearrangement joins TRBV11-2 to TRBJ2-1; TRBD2 agrees at 7 bases. V shed 2 bases, J shed 0 bases, and the junction held 7 bases outside the gene matches. CDR1 is SGHAT and CDR2 is FQNNGV in the germline V gene. The CDR3 is 17 residues long.

This clone was picked up one time. The rearrangement joins TRBV7-3 to TRBJ1-4; D ambiguous. Trimming pared 6 bases from V and 6 bases from J, leaving 26 bases between. The V gene's germline CDR1 is SGHTA and CDR2 FQGTGA. CDR3 length equals 18 residues. CDR3 sequence: CASREPRGVGPADEKLFF. DNA for the CDR3: TGTGCCAGCAGAGAACCCCGCGGGGTTGGGCCTGCTGATGAAAAACTGTTTTTT.

The chain couples TRBV6-5 to TRBJ1-5, with 10 bases lining up with TRBD1. The trim removed 6 bases at V and 6 bases at J, leaving 8 bases unmatched. CDR3 length: 15 residues. Germline CDR1 is MNHEY and CDR2 is SVGAGI. CDR3 sequence: CASSPRDRGSQPQHF. In nucleotides, the CDR3 is TGTGCCAGCAGCCCCCGGGACAGGGGCAGTCAGCCCCAGCATTTT.

The genes are TRBV10-3 and TRBJ2-2; 9 bases map to TRBD1. Germline lookup yields CDR1 ENHRY and CDR2 SYGVKD. The CDR3 consists of 16 residues. V lost 0 bases to trimming and J lost 4 bases; unmatched junction nucleotides: 3. The CDR3, as DNA: TGTGCCATCAGTGAGTCCACAGGGGGCATCACCGGGGAGCTGTTTTTT. This sequence encodes CAISESTGGITGELFF.

The V gene is TRBV7-3, the J gene TRBJ2-3, with a possible D match to TRBD2 (6 bases). In germline, CDR1 is SGHTA, CDR2 FQGTGA. Trimming stripped 5 bases from V and 2 bases from J, with 11 bases between. The CDR3 has 14 residues. DNA of the CDR3: TGTGCCAGCAGCCAGGACTACGCCACAGATACGCAGTATTTT. Translating it yields CASSQDYATDTQYF.

The chain combines TRBV7-2 with TRBJ1-6, with D tentatively TRBD1 (6 bases). This CDR3 region has 17 residues. V lost 4 bases and J lost 3, with 16 bases in between. The germline V gene encodes CDR1 SGHTA and CDR2 FQGNSA. The CDR3 sequence: CASSSGRTGFYNSPLHF. The CDR3 DNA follows: TGTGCCAGCAGCTCCGGCCGAACAGGGTTCTATAATTCACCCCTCCACTTT.

The CDR3 region has the DNA TGTGCCAGCAGTTTCGAAGATAGGGGGTGGACCCAGTACTTC. This translates into CASSFEDRGWTQYF. The V call is TRBV28, the J call TRBJ2-5, with a tentative D call TRBD1 (6 bases). CDR3 length: 14 residues. Trimming cost V 3 bases and J 7 bases, with 15 bases left between them. CDR1 is MDHEN and CDR2 is SYDVKM in the germline V gene.

J is TRBJ2-2 and V is TRBV15, with 12 nucleotides matching TRBD2. With V trimmed by 3 bases and J by 6 bases, 2 bases remained unmatched. The length of the CDR3 is 15 residues. Germline V gives CDR1 LNHNV, CDR2 YYDKDF (reference sequence). The CDR3 DNA sequence: TGTGCCACCAGCAGGACTAGCGGGAGTTCCGGGGAGCTGTTTTTT. Its protein is CATSRTSGSSGELFF.

This clone was found a few times. The rearrangement links TRBV19 to TRBJ2-3, with a weak D call TRBD2 (6 bases). The V gene lost 1 base and the J gene lost 0 bases, with 11 bases spanning the gap. Germline V lookup: CDR1 LNHDA, CDR2 SQIVND (reference sequence). The CDR3 is 16 amino acids. As DNA, the CDR3 is TGTGCCAGTAGTATAGGGGGGGTGGATAGCACAGATACGCAGTATTTT. The encoded protein is CASSIGGVDSTDTQYF. Based on the CDR3 plus reference TRBV19 and TRBJ2-3, the full variable domain is DGGITQSPKYLFRKEGQNVTLSCEQNLNHDAMYWYRQDPGQGLRLIYYSQIVNDFQKGDIAEGYSVSREKKESFPLTVTSAQKNPTAFYLCASSIGGVDSTDTQYFGPGTRLTVL.

This clone showed up just a few times. The V call is TRBV6-5, the J call TRBJ1-3; D uncertain. The CDR3 is 13 amino acids. CDR1 and CDR2 (germline): MNHEY, SVGAGI. V gave up 7 bases and J gave up 4 bases, with 11 bases separating them. The CDR3 sequence is CASMPGSGNTIYF. CDR3 DNA sequence: TGTGCCAGCATGCCGGGGTCAGGAAACACCATATATTTT.

The genes are TRBV6-1 and TRBJ2-3; no clear D gene. The CDR3 runs 16 residues. CDR1 MNHNS and CDR2 SASEGT come from the germline V gene. Trimming removed 0 bases at V and 4 bases at J, with 14 bases between. CDR3 residues: CASSEASSIGADTQYF. In nucleotides, the CDR3 is TGTGCCAGCAGTGAAGCTAGCTCCATAGGAGCAGATACGCAGTATTTT.

This clone was counted between two and nine times. The chain has TRBV3-1 (or the pseudogene TRBV3-2) and TRBJ1-1; D ambiguous. V lost 1 base to trimming and J lost 1 base, with 7 bases between them. CDR3 size: 14 residues. The germline V gene encodes CDR1 LGHDT and CDR2 YNNKEL (reference sequence). The CDR3 here is CASSQVPWNTEAFF. In DNA form, the CDR3 reads TGTGCCAGCAGCCAAGTCCCGTGGAACACTGAAGCTTTCTTT.

The chain links TRBV10-3 to TRBJ2-2; weak D call: TRBD1 (5 bases). Germline assignment: CDR1 ENHRY and CDR2 SYGVKD. This CDR3 comprises 18 residues. The V and J ends lost 4 bases and 2 bases respectively, with 20 bases between them. CDR3 nucleotide sequence: TGTGCCATCAGTGTGTGGAACGGTTGGACATCAAACACCGGGGAGCTGTTTTTT. This sequence encodes CAISVWNGWTSNTGELFF.

The chain joins TRBV15 to TRBJ2-5; 7 bases are shared with TRBD2. The CDR3 spans 14 residues. After removal of 5 bases from V and 5 bases from J, the junction contained 8 bases not matched to a gene. The V gene's germline CDR1 is LNHNV and CDR2 YYDKDF (reference sequence). The CDR3 spells CATSPRVGRETQYF. The CDR3 DNA reads as TGTGCCACCAGCCCGAGGGTCGGGAGGGAGACCCAGTACTTC.

The J gene is TRBJ2-3, the V gene TRBV6-1; 10 bases match TRBD2. The CDR3 has 14 residues. Trimming took 7 bases from V and 6 from J; bases not matched to a gene: 7. In germline, CDR1 is MNHNS, CDR2 SASEGT. The CDR3 spells CASNRGTSVDTQYF. The CDR3 coding sequence is TGTGCCAGCAATCGAGGGACTAGCGTGGATACGCAGTATTTT.

This clone was detected only once. V and J are TRBV19 and TRBJ1-1, with D tentatively TRBD1 (6 bases). CDR3 size: 12 residues. Trimming shortened V by 5 bases and J by 10 bases, and 14 bases separated the two germline ends. Per germline, CDR1 LNHDA and CDR2 SQIVND (reference sequence). CDR3 residues: CASSPGALGAFF. In DNA, the CDR3 is TGTGCCAGTAGTCCAGGGGCACTGGGAGCTTTCTTT.

The rearrangement links TRBV9 to TRBJ2-4; 7 bases are shared with TRBD2. The germline gives CDR1 SGDLS, CDR2 YYNGEE. V was pared by 4 bases and J by 6 bases, with 13 bases of the junction left unmatched. The length of the CDR3 is 16 residues. CDR3 coding DNA: TGTGCCAGCAGCCTCGCCTCCCCATGGGAGGGAAACATTCAGTACTTC. It encodes CASSLASPWEGNIQYF.

This clone came up once. The chain joins TRBV30 to TRBJ1-1; D is perhaps TRBD1 (6 bases). Germline V gene lookup returns CDR1 GTSNPN and CDR2 SVGIG (reference sequence). Trimming pared 6 bases from V and 3 bases from J, leaving 14 bases between. The CDR3 extends over 13 amino acids. CDR3 sequence (DNA): TGTGCCTGTGGACAGCAAACTTACACTGAAGCTTTCTTT. Translating gives CACGQQTYTEAFF. Supplemented by reference TRBV30 and TRBJ1-1, the full variable domain reads SQTIHQWPATLVQPVGSPLSLECTVEGTSNPNLYWYRQAAGRGLQLLFYSVGIGQISSEVPQNLSASRPQDRQFILSSKKLLLSDSGFYLCACGQQTYTEAFFGQGTRLTVV.

The rearrangement uses TRBV30 and TRBJ1-2, with 10 bases lining up with TRBD1. This CDR3 spans 11 amino acids. Germline V lookup: CDR1 GTSNPN, CDR2 SVGIG (reference sequence). Trimming took 8 bases from V and 7 from J; bases not matched to a gene: 4. The CDR3: CAAGQGSGYTF. The CDR3 nucleotides are TGTGCCGCGGGACAGGGGTCTGGCTACACCTTC.